The 15 T cell receptor beta chains presented below share a single source sample, sequenced in a study of T cells expressing NK-cell markers. TCRdb reprocessed the 5' RACE reads and stores each CDR3 protein as one record, lacking DNA. This specimen shows over a thousand distinct CDR3 sequences; the ten leading clones hold almost 60%. The sample consisted of blood T cells: a sorted CD56 or NKG2C T cell subset, CD4+ or CD8+ T cells, or bulk PBMC T cells (not recorded which). All receptors derive from a woman aged 18-29 years in good health.

According to its frequency, this clonotype is medium-sized. The chain has TRBV7-2 and TRBJ2-3; checking the TCRdb D call of TRBD2 is not possible without DNA. Germline V gene sequence: CDR1 SGHTA, CDR2 FQGNSA. The CDR3 has 17 amino acids. CDR3 protein: CASSLSPLAGSTDTQYF. The entire variable domain, with the rest obtained from reference TRBV7-2 and TRBJ2-3, is as follows: GAGVSQSPSNKVTEKGKDVELRCDPISGHTALYWYRQSLGQGLEFLIYFQGNSAPDKSGLPSDRFSAERTGGSVSTLTIQRTQQEDSAVYLCASSLSPLAGSTDTQYFGPGTRLTVL.

Frequency places this clonotype as medium-sized. The CDR3 is CASSYSTDERLYSNQPQHF. This chain links TRBV6-5 with TRBJ1-5. The germline gives CDR1 MNHEY, CDR2 SVGAGI. CDR3 size: 19 residues.

This clonotype counts as medium-sized by frequency. The CDR3 spells CASSLAGVGTEAFF. The chain couples TRBV28 to TRBJ1-1; TCRdb's assignment of TRBD1 cannot be checked, as there is no DNA. The germline gives CDR1 MDHEN, CDR2 SYDVKM. This CDR3 is built from 14 residues.

V usage is TRBV9 and J usage is TRBJ2-2; TCRdb names TRBD1, which stays unverified in the absence of DNA. CDR1 and CDR2 from the germline V gene are SGDLS and YYNGEE. The CDR3 sequence is 17 residues long. CDR3 sequence reads: CASSFYPGTGNTGELFF. The full variable domain, its missing parts supplied by reference TRBV9 and TRBJ2-2, is DSGVTQTPKHLITATGQRVTLRCSPRSGDLSVYWYQQSLDQGLQFLIQYYNGEERAKGNILERFSAQQFPDLHSELNLSSLELGDSALYFCASSFYPGTGNTGELFFGEGSRLTVL.

Considering frequency, this clonotype is medium-sized. The J gene is TRBJ2-7, the V gene TRBV7-9; without DNA, the TCRdb call of TRBD1 cannot be checked. Germline V gene data show CDR1 as SEHNR and CDR2 as FQNEAQ (reference sequence). The length of the CDR3 is 16 residues. CDR3 protein: CASSASTGTGVYEQYF.

This clonotype is medium-sized (0.01 to 0.1%) by frequency. The V and J genes are TRBV27 and TRBJ1-1. Germline V lookup: CDR1 MNHEY, CDR2 SMNVEV (reference sequence). This CDR3 is 13 amino acids long. This CDR3 reads CASSSLVGTEAFF.

CDR3 sequence reads: CSAPGPPGIYNEQFF. This rearrangement joins TRBV20-1 to TRBJ2-1; the TCRdb call, TRBD1, lacks DNA for checking. Germline V gives CDR1 DFQATT, CDR2 SNEGSKA (reference sequence). The length of the CDR3 is 15 residues.

Its frequency marks this clonotype as medium-sized. V is TRBV20-1 and J is TRBJ2-1. The germline V gene encodes CDR1 DFQATT and CDR2 SNEGSKA (reference sequence). The CDR3 loop spans 15 amino acids. Here the CDR3 reads CSADRARSSYNEQFF.

This clonotype shows up as medium-sized by frequency. The chain couples TRBV6-5 to TRBJ2-5; TCRdb gives TRBD2 as the D gene, but with no DNA this cannot be confirmed. The CDR3 spans 16 residues. Germline V CDR1 and CDR2: MNHEY, SVGAGI. The chain's CDR3 is CASNPLAGLIQETQYF.

The chain recombines TRBV20-1 with TRBJ2-2. In germline, CDR1 is DFQATT, CDR2 SNEGSKA (reference sequence). The CDR3 is 16 amino acids. The chain's CDR3 is CSASLYSHGYTGELFF.

This chain joins TRBV18 and TRBJ1-1. Germline V gene lookup returns CDR1 KGHSH and CDR2 LQKENI. This CDR3 spans 14 amino acids. This chain's CDR3 is CASSPRGDYTEAFF.

Considering frequency, this clonotype is medium-sized (0.01 to 0.1%). The chain carries TRBV10-3 and TRBJ2-3. Germline CDR1 reads ENHRY; CDR2 reads SYGVKD. The CDR3 has 16 residues. CDR3: CAISQRSRLDTDTQYF.

This clonotype registers medium-sized by frequency. This rearrangement joins TRBV4-1 to TRBJ2-7; TCRdb returns TRBD1, unconfirmable since there is no DNA. Germline CDR1 reads MGHRA; CDR2 reads YSYEKL. CDR3 size: 14 residues. This chain's CDR3 is CASSQFPGTYEQYF.

The rearrangement links TRBV27 to TRBJ1-2; the D call of TRBD1 rests on TCRdb alone, since no DNA is present to check it. CDR3 size: 13 residues. Germline V gene data show CDR1 as MNHEY and CDR2 as SMNVEV (reference sequence). The CDR3: CASSLLGGWGYTF.

The chain joins TRBV5-1 to TRBJ1-2. This CDR3 contains 18 residues. CDR1 SGHRS and CDR2 YFSETQ come from the germline V gene. The CDR3 sequence is CASSHWGPERVSGYGYTF. The complete variable domain, with remaining parts taken from reference TRBV5-1 and TRBJ1-2, reads KAGVTQTPRYLIKTRGQQVTLSCSPISGHRSVSWYQQTPGQGLQFLFEYFSETQRNKGNFPGRFSGRQFSNSRSEMNVSTLELGDSALYLCASSHWGPERVSGYGYTFGSGTRLTVV.